One sample yielded the 9 T cell receptor beta chains listed below, sequenced in a study of patients and donors after allogeneic stem cell transplantation. TCRdb re-derived calls from the RT-PCR reads in MiXCR, one entry per CDR3 protein. This sample carries about 150,000 distinct CDR3 sequences, about 24% of them seen once, and the ten largest clones take 25% to 30%. Sequencing was done on a sample of blood, either unsorted or a sorted T cell fraction (not recorded which). All receptors come from a human donor who was either an allogeneic HSCT recipient or a stem cell or donor lymphocyte infusion donor (not recorded which). It is not recorded whose cells these are; they may come from a transplant donor.

This clonotype was detected ten times or more. This chain uses TRBV20-1 with TRBJ1-3; no clear D. CDR1 is DFQATT and CDR2 is SNEGSKA in the germline V gene (reference sequence). V lost 8 bases, J lost 4 bases, and 9 bases lay in between. This CDR3 region has 11 residues. The CDR3 nucleotides are TGCAGTATAGGCAGGGGAAACACCATATATTTT. Amino acid sequence: CSIGRGNTIYF.

This clonotype was detected a few times. The gene calls are TRBV12-3 or TRBV12-4 and TRBJ2-5, with 9 nucleotides matching TRBD1. This CDR3 is 14 amino acids long. The ends lost 6 bases at V and 5 bases at J; junction bases unmatched: 7. As DNA, the CDR3 is TGTGCCAGCAGGCACACAGGGGGCTGGGAGACCCAGTACTTC. Translating it yields CASRHTGGWETQYF.

This clonotype was found a few times. The genes are TRBV20-1 and TRBJ1-1; the D is unclear. Trimming removed 4 bases at V and 0 bases at J, with 9 bases between. Germline V gives CDR1 DFQATT, CDR2 SNEGSKA (reference sequence). The CDR3 contains 13 residues. CDR3 nucleotide sequence: TGCAGTGCTAAGTCCCAAATGAACACTGAAGCTTTCTTT. It encodes CSAKSQMNTEAFF.

This clonotype was seen many times. The CDR3 is CSVRQGLGGYTF. In nucleotides, the CDR3 is TGCAGCGTTCGACAGGGGCTTGGTGGCTACACCTTC. The gene calls are TRBV29-1 and TRBJ1-2; 8 positions match TRBD1. The length of the CDR3 is 12 residues. The germline gives CDR1 SQVTM, CDR2 ANQGSEA. Trimming removed 5 bases from V and 7 bases from J; junction bases left unmatched: 6.

This clonotype has more than one count but fewer than ten. This sequence joins TRBV12-5 and TRBJ1-2; 8 positions agree with TRBD1. The CDR3 has 13 residues. V trimming: 1 base; J trimming: 6 bases; junction bases outside the gene matches: 1. CDR1 is LGHNT, CDR2 FRNRAP, per germline. The CDR3 loop is CASGLATGDGYTF. CDR3 in DNA: TGTGCTAGTGGTTTGGCGACAGGGGATGGCTACACCTTC.

The chain employs TRBV29-1 and TRBJ1-2; no definite D call. Per the germline V gene, CDR1 is SQVTM and CDR2 is ANQGSEA. Trimming took 0 bases from V and 4 from J, leaving 15 bases between them. The CDR3 has 15 amino acids. This CDR3 is CSVEEPKRSLYGYTF. The CDR3 DNA sequence: TGCAGCGTTGAAGAACCCAAAAGGAGCCTCTATGGCTACACCTTC. Complete variable domain (other parts from reference TRBV29-1 and TRBJ1-2): SAVISQKPSRDICQRGTSLTIQCQVDSQVTMMFWYRQQPGQSLTLIATANQGSEATYESGFVIDKFPISRPNLTFSTLTVSNMSPEDSSIYLCSVEEPKRSLYGYTFGSGTRLTVV.

This clonotype was seen a few times. This chain links TRBV20-1 with TRBJ2-7; weak D call: TRBD1 (6 bases). Germline-derived CDR1 and CDR2 are DFQATT and SNEGSKA (reference sequence). Trimming removed 6 bases from V and 1 base from J, with 13 bases in between. This CDR3 comprises 13 residues. The CDR3 spells CSAMTGLSYEQYF. The CDR3, as DNA: TGCAGTGCAATGACAGGCCTATCCTACGAGCAGTACTTC.

The CDR3 loop is CASIPDGLNEQFF. The CDR3 nucleotides read TGCGCCAGCATCCCGGACGGATTAAATGAGCAGTTCTTC. This sequence joins TRBV5-1 and TRBJ2-1; D call uncertain. The germline V gene has CDR1 SGHRS and CDR2 YFSETQ. CDR3 size: 13 residues. The germline V and J ends were trimmed by 6 bases and 7 bases, with 14 bases remaining between them.

This clonotype was seen many times. The rearrangement links TRBV5-1 to TRBJ1-1; D is unclear. Per the germline V gene, CDR1 is SGHRS and CDR2 is YFSETQ. With 6 bases removed from V and 11 bases from J, the gap between germline ends came to 14 bases. The CDR3 sequence is 11 residues long. The CDR3, as DNA: TGCGCCAGCACCGAGGACGGAGGGGCTTTCTTT. Its translation is CASTEDGGAFF.